What follows are 2 T cell receptor beta chains derived from one specimen sequenced in a study of T cell changes during pregnancy in multiple sclerosis. Using immunoSEQ multiplex PCR, the repertoire was profiled, and TCRdb retains in-frame clones only, with some absent. The sample has roughly 45,000 clones, about 95% seen once. The sequencing here drew on CD8+ T cells from peripheral blood mononuclear cells, taken in the first trimester of pregnancy. Receptors originate from a female donor with multiple sclerosis, enrolled in a pregnancy study.

This clone was picked up one time. V usage is TRBV7-8 and J usage is TRBJ2-4; 8 bases match TRBD2. The CDR3 extends over 15 amino acids. V shed 8 bases, J shed 1 base, and the junction held 7 bases outside the gene matches. CDR1 is SGHVS and CDR2 is FQNEAQ in the germline V gene. For the CDR3, the DNA is TGTGCCAGCGCTGAGCGGGAGCGGGCCAAAAACATTCAGTACTTC. Translated, it gives CASAERERAKNIQYF.

The V and J genes are TRBV29-1 and TRBJ1-2; maybe TRBD1 (6 bases). The CDR3 consists of 13 residues. V was trimmed by 3 bases and J by 2 bases, leaving 10 bases between them. Germline V gene sequence: CDR1 SQVTM, CDR2 ANQGSEA. The CDR3: CSVEGAGNYGYTF. CDR3 DNA: TGCAGCGTTGAGGGGGCAGGGAACTATGGCTACACCTTC.